This T cell receptor beta chain appears in the sequencing data of a study of T cell repertoires in cytomegalovirus infection. Study information: It can be stated that public TCR beta signatures indicated CMV infection as well as a matching HLA type. Study outcomes and limitations: HLA-C-restricted CMV clonotypes gave the most frequent clonotype in two of eight donors.

The germline V and J ends were trimmed by 6 bases and 8 bases, with 15 bases remaining between them. The CDR3 runs 13 residues. The germline CDR1 and CDR2 sequences are SGHDT and YYEEEE. A word on this clonotype: Its matching antigen is unknown.

TCRdb reanalysed the reads using MiXCR and keeps one entry per CDR3 protein. The sample lists roughly 760,000 distinct CDR3 sequences; 35% to 45% were seen once. The sequence came from a human donor in good health (CMV status not recorded). Some clones in this sample may be carry-over from other donors' samples. The rearrangement uses TRBV5-6 and TRBJ2-1; no clear D. Material: PBMCs. The chain's CDR3 is CASTTLVVDEQFF. CDR3 nucleotides: TGTGCCAGCACCACGTTGGTGGTCGATGAGCAGTTCTTC. The complete variable domain, with remaining parts taken from reference TRBV5-6 and TRBJ2-1, reads DAGVTQSPTHLIKTRGQQVTLRCSPKSGHDTVSWYQQALGQGPQFIFQYYEEEERQRGNFPDRFSGHQFPNYSSELNVNALLLGDSALYLCASTTLVVDEQFFGPGTRLTVL.